A single sample gave rise to the 31 T cell receptor beta chains below, sequenced in a study of early T cells in non-severe SARS-CoV-2 infection. One entry per CDR3 protein, called by TCRdb with MiXCR from the 5' RACE reads. The table has tens of thousands of distinct CDR3 sequences, 20% to 25% seen once; the top ten hold 16%. Source: whole blood, taken at baseline. The receptors were sampled from an adult who was a healthcare worker with PCR-confirmed SARS-CoV-2 infection or an uninfected control (not recorded which).

This clonotype was seen at least ten times. This chain joins TRBV12-3 or TRBV12-4 and TRBJ1-1, with D hard to call. V was shortened by 3 bases and J by 2 bases, with 7 bases between the two germline ends. The CDR3 is made up of 13 amino acids. The CDR3 DNA is TGTGCCAGCAGTTTGAACCGAAACACTGAAGCTTTCTTT. Translated, it gives CASSLNRNTEAFF.

The chain is built from TRBV9 and TRBJ2-5; tentative D call: TRBD1 (5 bases). CDR1 is SGDLS and CDR2 is YYNGEE in the germline V gene. The CDR3 totals 13 residues. Trimming took 5 bases from V and 4 from J, leaving 12 bases between them. The CDR3, as DNA: TGTGCCAGCAGTCCAGACAGTTTAGAGACCCAGTACTTC. Its protein product is CASSPDSLETQYF.

The rearrangement links TRBV5-1 to TRBJ1-1; TRBD1 matches at 11 bases. This CDR3 spans 16 amino acids. V shed 3 bases, J shed 5 bases, and the junction held 9 bases outside the gene matches. The germline V gene encodes CDR1 SGHRS and CDR2 YFSETQ. In DNA, the CDR3 is TGCGCCAGCAGCTCCGGACAGGGGGCAGGAAAAACTGAAGCTTTCTTT. Amino acid sequence: CASSSGQGAGKTEAFF.

The rearrangement uses TRBV7-8 and TRBJ2-1; D might be TRBD2 (5 bases). Trimming took off 5 bases at V and 8 bases at J, with 19 bases between the two ends. Germline V gives CDR1 SGHVS, CDR2 FQNEAQ. The CDR3 is made up of 15 amino acids. In nucleotides, the CDR3 is TGTGCCAGCAGCCGAACTAGTCGGTTCCTGGATGAGCAGTTCTTC. Translated, it gives CASSRTSRFLDEQFF.

The V and J genes are TRBV20-1 and TRBJ2-3; 13 nucleotides match TRBD2. The germline CDR1 and CDR2 sequences are DFQATT and SNEGSKA (reference sequence). With V trimmed by 6 bases and J by 3 bases, 6 bases remained unmatched. This CDR3 spans 15 amino acids. The CDR3 loop is CSAEKTSGGTDTQYF. As DNA, the CDR3 is TGCAGTGCCGAAAAGACTAGCGGGGGGACAGATACGCAGTATTTT.

This clonotype was seen a few times. The chain joins TRBV7-3 to TRBJ1-5; no definite D call. V gave up 1 base and J gave up 7 bases, with 5 bases separating them. This CDR3 spans 12 amino acids. In germline, CDR1 is SGHTA, CDR2 FQGTGA. This chain's CDR3 is CASSLIPQPQHF. In DNA form, the CDR3 reads TGTGCCAGCAGCTTAATTCCCCAGCCCCAGCATTTT. The full variable domain, in which reference TRBV7-3 and TRBJ1-5 provide the parts outside the CDR3, is GAGVSQTPSNKVTEKGKYVELRCDPISGHTALYWYRQSLGQGPEFLIYFQGTGAADDSGLPNDRFFAVRPEGSVSTLKIQRTERGDSAVYLCASSLIPQPQHFGDGTRLSIL.

The chain joins TRBV9 to TRBJ2-7; tentatively, D is TRBD2 (6 bases). Germline CDR1 and CDR2: SGDLS and YYNGEE. This CDR3 has 14 amino acids. Trimming cost V 4 bases and J 6 bases, with 17 bases left between them. DNA of the CDR3: TGTGCCAGCAGCCCGGGACTCCTGGCCCCCGAGCAGTACTTC. Translated: CASSPGLLAPEQYF.

The chain couples TRBV7-9 to TRBJ2-5; TRBD2 is a possible D gene (5 bases). The CDR3 covers 14 residues. Germline CDR1 reads SEHNR; CDR2 reads FQNEAQ (reference sequence). V lost 4 bases to trimming and J lost 0 bases, with 9 bases between them. The CDR3 reads CASSSLGDQETQYF. In nucleotides, the CDR3 is TGTGCCAGCAGCTCTCTCGGGGACCAAGAGACCCAGTACTTC.

This clonotype turned up a few times. This chain uses TRBV6-6 with TRBJ2-7, with D perhaps matching TRBD1 (5 bases). The CDR3 consists of 15 residues. Germline lookup yields CDR1 MNHNY and CDR2 SVGAGI (reference sequence). V shed 4 bases and J shed 2 bases, with 15 bases lying between them. Here the CDR3 DNA reads TGTGCCAGCAGTTCTCTAAGAAGGGGCGCCTACGAGCAGTACTTC. Amino acids: CASSSLRRGAYEQYF.

This clonotype has just a few counts. CDR3 amino acids: CASSLGFRGATDTQYF. CDR3 nucleotides: TGCGCCAGCAGCTTGGGCTTTCGGGGGGCCACAGATACGCAGTATTTT. The chain employs TRBV5-1 and TRBJ2-3; D perhaps matches TRBD2 (7 bases). The CDR3 is 16 amino acids. V was clipped by 0 bases and J by 2 bases, with 13 bases between them. Germline CDR1 reads SGHRS; CDR2 reads YFSETQ.

As to this clonotype: A read error may account for a junction end that differs from germline. The V gene is TRBV20-1, the J gene TRBJ1-1; D ambiguous. CDR1 is DFQATT and CDR2 is SNEGSKA in the germline V gene (reference sequence). The CDR3 extends over 12 amino acids. The CDR3 reads CSARGVNSEAFF. CDR3 DNA: TGCAGTGCTAGGGGTGTCAACAGTGAAGCTTTCTTT.

The chain joins TRBV19 to TRBJ2-2; D not certain. V lost 1 base and J lost 5, with 8 bases in between. The length of the CDR3 is 14 residues. Germline V CDR1 and CDR2: LNHDA, SQIVND (reference sequence). In DNA form, the CDR3 reads TGTGCCAGTAGTATAGTCTCGAGAACCGGGGAGCTGTTTTTT. This translates into CASSIVSRTGELFF.

The V and J genes are TRBV6-5 and TRBJ2-7; D unclear. Germline CDR1 and CDR2: MNHEY and SVGAGI. V was shortened by 0 bases and J by 6 bases, with 9 bases between the two germline ends. The CDR3 totals 13 residues. The CDR3 sequence: CASSYSTRSEQYF. The CDR3 DNA follows: TGTGCCAGCAGTTACTCGACAAGGTCCGAGCAGTACTTC.

This clonotype has just one count. This sequence may be a read error, since a much larger clone differs from it by one base. This sequence joins TRBV11-2 and TRBJ2-7, with no clear D. The CDR3 is 11 amino acids. CDR1 SGHAT and CDR2 FQNNGV come from the germline V gene. Trimming removed 4 bases at V and 3 bases at J, with 4 bases between. The CDR3 is CASSSFYEQYF. The CDR3 nucleotides are TGTGCCAGCAGCTCCTTCTACGAGCAGTACTTC.

The chain is built from TRBV6-1 and TRBJ1-1; 7 bases are shared with TRBD1. There are 14 residues in the CDR3. Trimming cost V 6 bases and J 5 bases; bases outside gene matches: 9. From germline, CDR1 is MNHNS and CDR2 SASEGT. The CDR3 nucleotides read TGTGCCAGCAGCCTAGACAGGGAGGATACTGAAGCTTTCTTT. Protein: CASSLDREDTEAFF.

This clonotype was detected a few times. The chain couples TRBV12-3 or TRBV12-4 to TRBJ1-4, with TRBD1 as a possible D gene (6 bases). This CDR3 is built from 14 residues. The V gene lost 5 bases and the J gene lost 7 bases, with 14 bases spanning the gap. The CDR3 sequence: CASSEATGSEKLFF. CDR3 nucleotides: TGTGCCAGCAGTGAAGCGACAGGTAGTGAAAAACTGTTTTTT.

Many counts were recorded for this clonotype. V and J are TRBV27 and TRBJ2-2; 8 bases agree with TRBD1. V trimming: 4 bases; J trimming: 5 bases; junction bases outside the gene matches: 3. The CDR3 has 14 amino acids. Germline values: CDR1 MNHEY, CDR2 SMNVEV (reference sequence). This CDR3 is CASSYTGGTGELFF. The DNA of the CDR3 is TGTGCCAGCAGTTATACAGGGGGTACCGGGGAGCTGTTTTTT.

This clonotype has only a few counts. CDR3 sequence: CASKQGQNTGELFF. CDR3 coding DNA: TGTGCCAGCAAACAGGGTCAGAACACCGGGGAGCTGTTTTTT. The chain links TRBV2 to TRBJ2-2, with a possible D match to TRBD1 (6 bases). In germline, CDR1 is SNHLY, CDR2 FYNNEI. This CDR3 comprises 14 residues. V was shortened by 7 bases and J by 1 base, with 10 bases between the two germline ends.

This clonotype was counted between two and nine times. This chain links TRBV2 with TRBJ1-6; 7 nucleotides match TRBD1. Germline loops: CDR1 SNHLY, CDR2 FYNNEI. This CDR3 spans 13 amino acids. V shed 7 bases, J shed 10 bases, and the junction held 7 bases outside the gene matches. The chain's CDR3 is CASTGTEGSPLHF. DNA of the CDR3: TGTGCCAGCACCGGGACAGAGGGCTCACCCCTCCACTTT.

This clonotype has a handful of counts. V usage is TRBV30 and J usage is TRBJ1-3; TRBD1 matches at 7 bases. CDR1 and CDR2 from the germline V gene are GTSNPN and SVGIG (reference sequence). The ends lost 5 bases at V and 1 base at J; junction bases unmatched: 2. CDR3 size: 13 residues. The CDR3 nucleotides are TGTGCCTGGGGGACAGTGTCTGGAAACACCATATATTTT. Residues: CAWGTVSGNTIYF.

This clonotype was counted only a few times. The chain links TRBV7-9 to TRBJ1-1; TRBD1 matches at 7 bases. The germline V gene encodes CDR1 SEHNR and CDR2 FQNEAQ (reference sequence). This CDR3 is 12 amino acids long. Unmatched junction bases numbered 3, after V lost 5 bases and J lost 6 bases. Written as DNA, the CDR3 is TGTGCCAGCAGCCGAGGGGGCCCTGAAGCTTTCTTT. It translates to CASSRGGPEAFF.

This chain links TRBV29-1 with TRBJ2-2; 10 bases line up with TRBD1. Germline CDR1 SQVTM, CDR2 ANQGSEA. This CDR3 is 16 amino acids long. Germline trimming cut 7 bases from V and 4 bases from J; bases unmatched to any gene: 12. CDR3 sequence: CSASRQGAGGTGELFF. CDR3 in DNA: TGCAGCGCCAGCCGACAGGGGGCAGGCGGCACCGGGGAGCTGTTTTTT.

CDR3 sequence (DNA): TGTGCCAGCAGCCGGACGGGAGCGGGGGCCACTGGGACGCAGTATTTT. Its protein product is CASSRTGAGATGTQYF. The rearrangement links TRBV7-6 to TRBJ2-3; TRBD2 agrees at 8 bases. Germline V gene lookup returns CDR1 SGHVS and CDR2 FNYEAQ. The CDR3 loop spans 16 amino acids. The V and J ends lost 5 bases and 9 bases, in that order; junction bases with no gene match: 16.

This clonotype occurred a few times. This chain uses TRBV20-1 with TRBJ1-1; no clear D. Germline CDR1 is DFQATT and CDR2 is SNEGSKA (reference sequence). The CDR3 consists of 14 residues. Trimming stripped 0 bases from V and 0 bases from J, with 8 bases between. The CDR3 spells CSARDGLLNTEAFF. CDR3 bases: TGCAGTGCTAGAGATGGCTTACTGAACACTGAAGCTTTCTTT.

This clonotype came up a few times. The chain is built from TRBV5-1 and TRBJ1-3; D unresolved. Germline CDR1 and CDR2: SGHRS and YFSETQ. V lost 0 bases, J lost 6 bases, and 13 bases lay in between. The CDR3 covers 15 residues. CDR3 in DNA: TGCGCCAGCAGCTTGGATGGAACGCCTGAAAACACCATATATTTT. This encodes CASSLDGTPENTIYF.

This clonotype was seen many times. V is TRBV12-5 and J is TRBJ1-1; D gene unclear. Trimming removed 1 base at V and 4 bases at J, with 13 bases between. The CDR3 extends over 15 amino acids. In germline, CDR1 is LGHNT, CDR2 FRNRAP. This CDR3 reads CASGLEGTRGTEAFF. As DNA, the CDR3 is TGTGCTAGTGGTTTGGAAGGTACCCGGGGCACTGAAGCTTTCTTT. The variable domain in full, with the rest retrieved from reference TRBV12-5 and TRBJ1-1, is DARVTQTPRHKVTEMGQEVTMRCQPILGHNTVFWYRQTMMQGLELLAYFRNRAPLDDSGMPKDRFSAEMPDATLATLKIQPSEPRDSAVYFCASGLEGTRGTEAFFGQGTRLTVV.

There are a few counts of this clonotype. The chain recombines TRBV9 with TRBJ1-6; the D gene is possibly TRBD1 (5 bases). The V end lost 4 bases, the J end lost 0 bases, and 11 bases lay between the germline ends. The CDR3 is 16 amino acids. Germline V lookup: CDR1 SGDLS, CDR2 YYNGEE. CDR3 sequence (DNA): TGTGCCAGCAGCTGGGGCCCTAGCTCCTATAATTCACCCCTCCACTTT. It translates to CASSWGPSSYNSPLHF.

The chain links TRBV2 to TRBJ2-3; D call uncertain. The germline V gene has CDR1 SNHLY and CDR2 FYNNEI. CDR3 length equals 15 residues. Trimming left V 1 base short and J 0 bases short, with 8 bases between. The CDR3 here is CASSEESVSTDTQYF. CDR3 bases: TGTGCCAGCAGTGAAGAATCCGTAAGCACAGATACGCAGTATTTT.

The chain employs TRBV3-1 and TRBJ1-1; D is uncertain. The CDR3 is 14 residues long. Trimming removed 4 bases at V and 8 bases at J, with 17 bases between. CDR1 is LGHDT, CDR2 YNNKEL, per germline (reference sequence). The DNA of the CDR3 is TGTGCCAGCAGCCCCCGAGGATCCCAATCAGAAGCTTTCTTT. The encoded protein is CASSPRGSQSEAFF.

This clonotype is medium-sized in the sample. The chain carries TRBV13 and TRBJ2-2, with 7 bases aligning to TRBD1. The germline CDR1 and CDR2 sequences are PRHDT and FYEKMQ (reference sequence). With 5 bases clipped from V and 5 bases from J, the junction kept 8 bases outside the gene matches. The CDR3 loop spans 15 amino acids. The CDR3 nucleotides are TGTGCCAGCAGCGGCGGCAGGGGGTCGACCGGGGAGCTGTTTTTT. This gives the protein CASSGGRGSTGELFF.

This chain uses TRBV7-9 with TRBJ2-1; no clear D gene. Germline V lookup: CDR1 SEHNR, CDR2 FQNEAQ (reference sequence). V dropped 5 bases and J dropped 10 bases, with 6 bases sitting between them. The CDR3 is made up of 10 amino acids. This CDR3 is CASSGREQFF. In DNA, the CDR3 is TGTGCCAGCAGCGGACGGGAGCAGTTCTTC.